A selection of T cell receptor beta chains follows, all from one sample in a study of T cell repertoires in cytomegalovirus infection. TCRdb processed the reads anew with MiXCR; each CDR3 protein has one entry. The table records some 920,000 distinct CDR3 sequences, roughly 30% of them present only once. For these receptors, no antigen is known. This specimen consisted of cultured CD8+ T cells from PBMCs, obtained from culture after CMV antigen stimulation. Source of these receptors: a human donor in good health (CMV status not recorded). Some clones in this sample may be carry-over from other donors' samples. Each CDR3 is given with its conserved first and last residue. Fields, in order: CDR3 protein, CDR3 DNA, V gene, D gene, clone size, J gene. D genes are given only for firm matches. Expanded clones are given a class, and other clones once, few, many or no size at all.

CDR3aa: CASRPRDSGQVENTEAFF
CDR3nt: TGTGCCAGCCGTCCAAGGGACTCCGGGCAAGTAGAGAACACTGAAGCTTTCTTT
v_gene: TRBV7-4
d_gene: .
abundance: .
j_gene: TRBJ1-1

CDR3aa: CASSLGSGTYGYTF
CDR3nt: TGTGCCAGCAGCTTAGGCTCGGGAACCTATGGCTACACCTTC
v_gene: TRBV7-2
d_gene: .
abundance: many
j_gene: TRBJ1-2

CDR3aa: CATILQGVRGYEQYF
CDR3nt: TGTGCCACCATCCTTCAGGGGGTGAGAGGCTACGAGCAGTACTTC
v_gene: TRBV10-3
d_gene: TRBD1
abundance: .
j_gene: TRBJ2-7

CDR3aa: CASSQESLGDHSGNTIYF
CDR3nt: TGTGCCAGCAGCCAAGAGTCCCTAGGGGACCACTCTGGAAACACCATATATTTT
v_gene: TRBV4-2
d_gene: .
abundance: once
j_gene: TRBJ1-3

CDR3aa: CASSLGAVGANVLTF
CDR3nt: TGTGCCAGTAGCCTAGGGGCGGTCGGGGCCAACGTCCTGACTTTC
v_gene: TRBV19
d_gene: .
abundance: few
j_gene: TRBJ2-6

CDR3aa: CAISESIYPLAKNIQYF
CDR3nt: TGTGCCATCAGTGAGTCGATATACCCGCTAGCCAAAAACATTCAGTACTTC
v_gene: TRBV10-3
d_gene: .
abundance: .
j_gene: TRBJ2-4

CDR3aa: CASSEWTGPNQPQHF
CDR3nt: TGTGCCAGCAGTGAATGGACAGGACCCAATCAGCCCCAGCATTTT
v_gene: TRBV6-1
d_gene: TRBD1
abundance: .
j_gene: TRBJ1-5

CDR3aa: CASSSFGTAQETQYF
CDR3nt: TGTGCCAGCAGTTCTTTCGGGACGGCCCAAGAGACCCAGTACTTC
v_gene: TRBV12-3/TRBV12-4
d_gene: .
abundance: .
j_gene: TRBJ2-5

CDR3aa: CASSTYGQGNQPQHF
CDR3nt: TGTGCCAGCAGTACCTACGGACAGGGCAATCAGCCCCAGCATTTT
v_gene: TRBV12-3/TRBV12-4
d_gene: TRBD1
abundance: few
j_gene: TRBJ1-5

CDR3aa: CASSLSGDGGYEQYF
CDR3nt: TGTGCCAGCAGTTTATCGGGGGACGGCGGCTACGAGCAGTACTTC
v_gene: TRBV27
d_gene: .
abundance: .
j_gene: TRBJ2-7

CDR3aa: CASSLERTQYF
CDR3nt: TGTGCCAGCAGTCTCGAGAGAACCCAGTACTTC
v_gene: TRBV12-3/TRBV12-4
d_gene: .
abundance: many
j_gene: TRBJ2-5

CDR3aa: CASSFLTGVLYTGELFF
CDR3nt: TGTGCCAGCAGCTTTCTTACAGGGGTTTTGTACACCGGGGAGCTGTTTTTT
v_gene: TRBV5-8
d_gene: TRBD1
abundance: few
j_gene: TRBJ2-2

CDR3aa: CASSPLLGEAGEEETQYF
CDR3nt: TGTGCCAGCAGCCCCCTCTTAGGGGAAGCGGGGGAGGAAGAGACCCAGTACTTC
v_gene: TRBV7-6
d_gene: TRBD2
abundance: .
j_gene: TRBJ2-5

CDR3aa: CASLGGNEQFF
CDR3nt: TGTGCCAGCTTAGGCGGCAATGAGCAGTTCTTC
v_gene: TRBV6-1
d_gene: .
abundance: .
j_gene: TRBJ2-1